This T cell receptor beta chain emerged from a study of regulatory T cells in long-lasting Graves disease. The study, taken as a whole, reports: Persistent disease showed a preference for TRBV28, TRBJ1-2 and TRBJ2-5.

TCR beta libraries were built with iRepertoire HTBI primers and Arm-PCR of CDR3 regions. TCRdb re-called the multiplex PCR reads with MiXCR, one entry per CDR3 protein. The sample records roughly 560,000 distinct CDR3 sequences, about 11% being singletons. This clonotype was recorded at least ten times. The target antigen is unknown. With 3 bases removed from V and 3 bases from J, the gap between germline ends came to 15 bases. CDR1 and CDR2 (germline): SGHRS, YFSETQ. The CDR3 runs 16 residues. This sample's time point: newly diagnosed GD, antithyroid drugs for less than 3 months. PBMCs provided the RNA from which the TCR library was made. These data were also reused for a study on T cells in Graves' hyperthyroidism and ophthalmopathy. Per that study: Stability of Graves' hyperthyroidism was defined as absent ophthalmopathy progression within 18 months.

The source is a young woman with Graves disease. The chain links TRBV5-1 to TRBJ2-2, with D possibly TRBD2 on 5 matching bases. The sequencing here drew on peripheral blood mononuclear cells (PBMCs), taken at new diagnosis, from a patient treated with antithyroid drugs. For the CDR3, the DNA is TGCGCCAGCAGCTCCCTACTCGGGGAATACACCGGGGAGCTGTTTTTT. Translation gives CASSSLLGEYTGELFF.